The rows below give T cell receptor beta chains drawn from one sample of a study of Graves' ophthalmopathy and Graves' hyperthyroidism. TCRdb ran MiXCR on the multiplex PCR reads and lists one entry per CDR3 protein. This sample yields about 390,000 distinct CDR3 sequences, of which just over 15% are seen a single time; 5.5% to 8% belongs to the top ten. Sequenced sample: peripheral blood. These receptors all come from a woman between 18 and 29 years old with stable Graves' hyperthyroidism. The CDR3 runs from the conserved cysteine through the conserved F or W. The order of the fields is clone size, J gene, V gene, CDR3 protein. Clone size is shown for a subset of rows, as once, few, many or a class of expanded clone.

>many|TRBJ2-4|TRBV12-5
CASGLQGAKNIQYF
>many|TRBJ1-1|TRBV5-1
CASSKRQGRLEAFF
>many|TRBJ2-7|TRBV27
CASSVSGHLSAEQYF
>many|TRBJ2-7|TRBV7-9
CASSSGGGFNEQYF
>.|TRBJ1-2|TRBV20-1
CSVRVAGYTF
>many|TRBJ1-2|TRBV6-5
CASSYLDRGYGYTF
>many|TRBJ1-2|TRBV6-2/TRBV6-3
CASSYLRDRGVGTNYGYTF
>many|TRBJ1-1|TRBV12-3/TRBV12-4
CASSPQGARRTEAFF
>few|TRBJ1-6|TRBV10-2
CASRRDRGNNSPLHF
>many|TRBJ1-5|TRBV2
CASSFTDYNQPQHF
>few|TRBJ1-5|TRBV4-1
CASSPGGGAPNQPQHF
>many|TRBJ1-5|TRBV12-3/TRBV12-4
CASSYRSNQPQHF